The clone carrying this T cell receptor (beta chain) appeared many times. Its specificity is unknown. This sample stems from a study of identical twins. Overall study findings and caveats: Models underestimated TCR alpha sharing (out-of-frame) in monozygotic twins. Researchers caution that invariant MAIT and iNKT cells could partly confound zero-insertion analyses.

Unique molecular identifiers were present on the cDNA, which also gained a universal primer site by template switching. TCRdb analysed the 5' RACE reads with MiXCR anew, one entry per CDR3 protein. The sample carries 420,000 or so distinct CDR3 sequences, 15% to 20% recorded once. The V end was cut by 1 base, the J end by 0 bases, with 10 bases between. There are 14 residues in the CDR3. Germline CDR1 is SQVTM and CDR2 is ANQGSEA. The origin of this receptor is a man aged 45-60 years in good health. Sequenced material: naive T cells sorted from blood. The chain is built from TRBV29-1 and TRBJ2-7, with D possibly being TRBD1 or TRBD2 (5 bases each). This CDR3 is CSVEGDGGSYEQYF. The DNA for the CDR3 is TGCAGCGTTGAAGGGGACGGAGGCTCCTACGAGCAGTACTTC.